This T cell receptor (beta chain) originates from a study of blood T cell repertoires in COVID-19. The overall study: The United States, Italy and Spain supplied acute and convalescent COVID-19 samples. The cDNA or gDNA used as material had been derived from T cells, B-cell-depleted T cells, or PBMCs.

Method: immunoSEQ multiplex PCR; TCRdb's copy keeps in-frame clones and lacks some. This sample yields around 43,000 clones, of which 80% to 90% are seen a single time; about 6.1% belongs to the top ten. This CDR3 has 13 amino acids. The germline V gene has CDR1 SNHLY and CDR2 FYNNEI. Trimming removed 7 bases at V and 1 base at J, with 11 bases between. The gene calls are TRBV2 and TRBJ2-7, with a weak D call TRBD2 (6 bases). The sequenced sample consisted of peripheral blood. The receptor comes from a human donor in a cohort sampled during active COVID-19. The CDR3 DNA is TGTGCCAGCACTGGGAGGATTTCCTACGAGCAGTACTTC. Protein product: CASTGRISYEQYF. The complete variable domain, with remaining parts taken from reference TRBV2 and TRBJ2-7, reads EPEVTQTPSHQVTQMGQEVILRCVPISNHLYFYWYRQILGQKVEFLVSFYNNEISEKSEIFDDQFSVERPDGSNFTLKIRSTKLEDSAMYFCASTGRISYEQYFGPGTRLTVT.